One sample yielded the 4 T cell receptor beta chains listed below, sequenced in a study of beta chain features in type 1 diabetes. The authors reverse transcribed all of the isolated RNA, so sequencing captured expressed TCRB transcripts. Some clones are missing from TCRdb's copy, which holds only in-frame ones; the method was immunoSEQ multiplex PCR. The sample has 150,000 to 190,000 clones; approximately 10% are singletons. Study outcomes and limitations: Within each of all four CD4+ subsets, Type 1 diabetes patients had TCRB CDR3s that were moderately but significantly shorter.

No cognate antigen is known for these TCRs. Sequencing used central memory CD4+ T cells from blood. The receptors shown here come from a man aged 25-40 years with type 1 diabetes.

This clone was seen more than once but under ten times. The CDR3 here is CASRSRDRVSPTEAFF. The CDR3 DNA follows: TGCGCCAGCAGGAGCCGGGACAGGGTCTCTCCCACTGAAGCTTTCTTT. The chain recombines TRBV5-1 with TRBJ1-1, with 9 bases aligning to TRBD1. V shed 5 bases and J 4 bases; nucleotides not matched to a gene: 12. CDR1 and CDR2 (germline): SGHRS, YFSETQ. The CDR3 sequence is 16 residues long. Using reference TRBV5-1 and TRBJ1-1 for the parts outside the CDR3, the full variable domain is KAGVTQTPRYLIKTRGQQVTLSCSPISGHRSVSWYQQTPGQGLQFLFEYFSETQRNKGNFPGRFSGRQFSNSRSEMNVSTLELGDSALYLCASRSRDRVSPTEAFFGQGTRLTVV.

This clone occurred a few times. The chain combines TRBV10-2 with TRBJ2-1, with 14 bases matching TRBD2. The germline CDR1 and CDR2 sequences are WSHSY and SAAADI. V dropped 11 bases and J dropped 6; count of bases not matched to a gene: 3. The CDR3 loop spans 13 amino acids. For the CDR3, the DNA is TGCGCCGCGGGGACTAGCGGGAGCAATGAGCAGTTCTTC. Amino acid sequence: CAAGTSGSNEQFF.

This clone was seen more than once but under ten times. The chain employs TRBV20-1 and TRBJ1-1, with D perhaps matching TRBD1 (6 bases). The V and J ends lost 6 bases and 11 bases respectively, with 16 bases between them. Germline V CDR1 and CDR2: DFQATT, SNEGSKA (reference sequence). CDR3 length: 11 residues. The CDR3 DNA reads as TGCAGTGCCCCCGCGGGGGGGCCGGCTTTCTTT. It yields the protein CSAPAGGPAFF.

The chain employs TRBV30 and TRBJ2-1, with 7 bases identical to TRBD2. With V trimmed by 3 bases and J by 0 bases, 8 bases remained unmatched. CDR3 size: 16 residues. CDR1 and CDR2 from the germline V gene are GTSNPN and SVGIG (reference sequence). The CDR3 is CAWSPLGGSSYNEQFF. CDR3 sequence (DNA): TGTGCCTGGAGCCCCCTTGGCGGGAGCTCCTACAATGAGCAGTTCTTC.